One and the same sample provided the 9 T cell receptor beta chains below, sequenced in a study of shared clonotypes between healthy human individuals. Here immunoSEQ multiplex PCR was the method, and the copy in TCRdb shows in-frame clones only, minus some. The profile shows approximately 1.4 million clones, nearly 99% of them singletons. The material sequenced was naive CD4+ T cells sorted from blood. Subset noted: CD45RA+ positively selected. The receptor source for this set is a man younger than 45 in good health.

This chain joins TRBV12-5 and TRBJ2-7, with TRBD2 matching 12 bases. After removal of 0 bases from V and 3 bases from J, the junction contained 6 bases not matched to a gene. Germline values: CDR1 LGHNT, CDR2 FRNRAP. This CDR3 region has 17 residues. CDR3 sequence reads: CASGLVPMTSGSYEQYF. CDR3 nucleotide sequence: TGTGCTAGTGGTTTGGTACCGATGACTAGCGGGAGCTACGAGCAGTACTTC.

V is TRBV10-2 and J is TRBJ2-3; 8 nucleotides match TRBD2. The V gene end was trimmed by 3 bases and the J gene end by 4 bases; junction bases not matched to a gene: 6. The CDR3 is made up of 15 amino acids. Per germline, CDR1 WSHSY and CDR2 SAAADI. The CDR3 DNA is TGCGCCAGCAGTGATACCGCGGGAGGCTCAGATACGCAGTATTTT. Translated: CASSDTAGGSDTQYF.

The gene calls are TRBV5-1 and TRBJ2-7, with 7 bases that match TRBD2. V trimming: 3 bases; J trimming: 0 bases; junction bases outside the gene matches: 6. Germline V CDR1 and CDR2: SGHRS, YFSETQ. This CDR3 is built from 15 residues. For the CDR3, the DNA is TGCGCCAGCAGCTCCCGACCGGGAGGCTCCTACGAGCAGTACTTC. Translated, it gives CASSSRPGGSYEQYF.

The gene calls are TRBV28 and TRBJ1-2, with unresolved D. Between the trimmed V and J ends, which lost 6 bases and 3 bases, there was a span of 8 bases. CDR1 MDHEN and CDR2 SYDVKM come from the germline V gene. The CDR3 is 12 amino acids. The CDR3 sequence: CASRTADYGYTF. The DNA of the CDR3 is TGTGCCAGCAGGACGGCGGACTATGGCTACACCTTC.

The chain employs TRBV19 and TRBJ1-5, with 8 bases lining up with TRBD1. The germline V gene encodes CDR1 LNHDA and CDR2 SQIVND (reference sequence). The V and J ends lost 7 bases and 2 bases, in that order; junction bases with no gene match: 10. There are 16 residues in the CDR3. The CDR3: CASIPGQDRRNQPQHF. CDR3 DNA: TGTGCCAGTATCCCGGGACAGGATCGTCGCAATCAGCCCCAGCATTTT.

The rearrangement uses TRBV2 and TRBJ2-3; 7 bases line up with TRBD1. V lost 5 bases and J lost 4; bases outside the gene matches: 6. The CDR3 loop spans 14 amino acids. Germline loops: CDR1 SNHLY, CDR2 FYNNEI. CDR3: CASSPDRRADTQYF. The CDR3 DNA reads TGTGCCAGCAGTCCGGACAGGCGGGCAGATACGCAGTATTTT.

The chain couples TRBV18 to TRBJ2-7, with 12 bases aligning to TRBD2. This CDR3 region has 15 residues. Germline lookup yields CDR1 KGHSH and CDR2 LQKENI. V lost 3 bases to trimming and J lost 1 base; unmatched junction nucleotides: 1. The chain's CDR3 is CASSPTSGRSYEQYF. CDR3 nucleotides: TGTGCCAGCTCACCGACTAGCGGGAGATCCTACGAGCAGTACTTC.

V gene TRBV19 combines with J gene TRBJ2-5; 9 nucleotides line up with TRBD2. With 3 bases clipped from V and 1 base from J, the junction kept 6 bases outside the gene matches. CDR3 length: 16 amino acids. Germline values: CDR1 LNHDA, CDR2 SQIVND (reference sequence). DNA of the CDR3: TGTGCCAGTAGTATTGGGGCTAGCGGGGCCCAAGAGACCCAGTACTTC. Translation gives CASSIGASGAQETQYF.

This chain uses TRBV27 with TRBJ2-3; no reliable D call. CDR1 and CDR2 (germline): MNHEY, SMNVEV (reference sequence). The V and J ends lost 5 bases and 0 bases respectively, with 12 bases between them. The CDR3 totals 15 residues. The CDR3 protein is CASSQQLASTDTQYF. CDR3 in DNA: TGTGCCAGCAGTCAGCAATTAGCTAGCACAGATACGCAGTATTTT.